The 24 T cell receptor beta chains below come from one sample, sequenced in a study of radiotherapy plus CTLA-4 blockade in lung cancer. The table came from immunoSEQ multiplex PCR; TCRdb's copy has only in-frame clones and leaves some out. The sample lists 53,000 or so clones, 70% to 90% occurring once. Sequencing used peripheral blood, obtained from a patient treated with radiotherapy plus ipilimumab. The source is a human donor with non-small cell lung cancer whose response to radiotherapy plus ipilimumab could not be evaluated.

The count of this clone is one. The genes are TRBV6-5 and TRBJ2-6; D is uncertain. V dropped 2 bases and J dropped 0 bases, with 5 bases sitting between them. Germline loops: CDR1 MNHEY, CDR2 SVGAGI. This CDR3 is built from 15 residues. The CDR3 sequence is CASSYRASGANVLTF. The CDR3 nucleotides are TGTGCCAGCAGTTACCGAGCCTCTGGGGCCAACGTCCTGACTTTC.

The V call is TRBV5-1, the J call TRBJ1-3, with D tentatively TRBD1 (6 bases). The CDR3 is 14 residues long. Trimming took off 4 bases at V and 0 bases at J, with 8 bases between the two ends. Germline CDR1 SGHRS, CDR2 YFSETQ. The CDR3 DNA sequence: TGCGCCAGCAGCGTGGGGGCCTCTGGAAACACCATATATTTT. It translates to CASSVGASGNTIYF.

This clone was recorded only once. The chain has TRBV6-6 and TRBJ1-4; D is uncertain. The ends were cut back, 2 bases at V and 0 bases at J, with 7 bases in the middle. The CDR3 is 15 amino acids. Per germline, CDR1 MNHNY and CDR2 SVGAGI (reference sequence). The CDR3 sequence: CASSYGGATNEKLFF. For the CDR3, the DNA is TGTGCCAGCAGTTACGGCGGGGCAACTAATGAAAAACTGTTTTTT.

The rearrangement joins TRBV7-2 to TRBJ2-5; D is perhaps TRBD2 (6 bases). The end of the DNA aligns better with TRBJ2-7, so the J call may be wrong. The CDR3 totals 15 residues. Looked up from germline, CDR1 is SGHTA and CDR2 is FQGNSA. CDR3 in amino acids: CASRSGDFASYEQYF. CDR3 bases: TGTGCCAGCAGATCCGGGGACTTCGCCTCCTACGAGCAGTACTTC.

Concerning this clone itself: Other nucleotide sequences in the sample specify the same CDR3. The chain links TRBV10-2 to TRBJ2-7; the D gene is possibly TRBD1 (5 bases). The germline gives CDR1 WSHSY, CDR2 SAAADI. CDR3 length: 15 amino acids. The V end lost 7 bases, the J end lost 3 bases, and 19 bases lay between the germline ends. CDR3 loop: CASIGRRLDSYEQYF. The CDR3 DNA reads TGCGCCAGCATTGGACGGCGGCTTGACAGCTACGAGCAGTACTTC.

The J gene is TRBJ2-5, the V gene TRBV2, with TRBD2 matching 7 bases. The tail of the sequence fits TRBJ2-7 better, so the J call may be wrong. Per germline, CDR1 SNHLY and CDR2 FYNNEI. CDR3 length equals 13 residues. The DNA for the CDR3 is TGTGCCAGCAGGGCTAGCGGAGCCTACGAGCAGTACTTC. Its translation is CASRASGAYEQYF.

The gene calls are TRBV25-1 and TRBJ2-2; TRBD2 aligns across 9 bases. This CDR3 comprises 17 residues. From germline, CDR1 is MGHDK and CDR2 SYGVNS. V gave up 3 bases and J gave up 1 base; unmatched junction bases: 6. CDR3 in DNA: TGTGCCAGCAGTGAGGCATCTAGCGGGATGAACACCGGGGAGCTGTTTTTT. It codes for CASSEASSGMNTGELFF.

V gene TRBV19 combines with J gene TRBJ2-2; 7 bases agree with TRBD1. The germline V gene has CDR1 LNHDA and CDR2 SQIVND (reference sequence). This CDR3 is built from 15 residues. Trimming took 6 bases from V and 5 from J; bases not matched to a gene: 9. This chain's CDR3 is CASRMIARGTGELFF. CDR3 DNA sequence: TGTGCCAGTAGGATGATAGCCAGGGGGACCGGGGAGCTGTTTTTT.

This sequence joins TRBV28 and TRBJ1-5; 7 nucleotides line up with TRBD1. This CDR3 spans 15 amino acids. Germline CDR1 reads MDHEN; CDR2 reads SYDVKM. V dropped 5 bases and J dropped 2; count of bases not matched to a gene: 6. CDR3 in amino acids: CASSTRDSGNQPQHF. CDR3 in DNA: TGTGCCAGCAGTACGAGGGACAGCGGCAATCAGCCCCAGCATTTT.

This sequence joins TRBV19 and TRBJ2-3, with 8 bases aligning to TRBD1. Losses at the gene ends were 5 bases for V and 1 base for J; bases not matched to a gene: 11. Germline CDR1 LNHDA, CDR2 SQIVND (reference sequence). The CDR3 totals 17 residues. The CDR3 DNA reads TGTGCCAGTAGTGTCGGGACAGGTCTAGGCGGCACAGATACGCAGTATTTT. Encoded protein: CASSVGTGLGGTDTQYF.

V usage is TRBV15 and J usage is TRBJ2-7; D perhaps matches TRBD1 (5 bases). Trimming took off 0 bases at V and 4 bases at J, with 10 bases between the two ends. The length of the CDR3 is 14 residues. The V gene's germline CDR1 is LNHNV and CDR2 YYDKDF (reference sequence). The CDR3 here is CATSREVSGYEQYF. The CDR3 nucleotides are TGTGCCACCAGCAGAGAGGTTTCAGGGTACGAGCAGTACTTC.

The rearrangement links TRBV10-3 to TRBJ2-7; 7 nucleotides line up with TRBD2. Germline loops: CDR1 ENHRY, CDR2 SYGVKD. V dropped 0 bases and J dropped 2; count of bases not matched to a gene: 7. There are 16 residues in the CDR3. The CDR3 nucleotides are TGTGCCATCAGTGAGTCCTCTGCTAGCGGAGCCTACGAGCAGTACTTC. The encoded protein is CAISESSASGAYEQYF.

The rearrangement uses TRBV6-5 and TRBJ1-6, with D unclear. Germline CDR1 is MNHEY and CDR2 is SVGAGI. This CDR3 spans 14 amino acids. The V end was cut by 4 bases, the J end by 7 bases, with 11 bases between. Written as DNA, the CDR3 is TGTGCCAGCAGTTCTGGCCTCATCAATTCACCCCTCCACTTT. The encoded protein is CASSSGLINSPLHF.

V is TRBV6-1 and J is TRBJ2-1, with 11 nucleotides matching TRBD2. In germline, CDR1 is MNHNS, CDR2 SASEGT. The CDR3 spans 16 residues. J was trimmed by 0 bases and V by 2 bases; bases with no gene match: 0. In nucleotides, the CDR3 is TGTGCCAGCAGTGAAACTAGCGGGAGCTCCTACAATGAGCAGTTCTTC. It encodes CASSETSGSSYNEQFF.

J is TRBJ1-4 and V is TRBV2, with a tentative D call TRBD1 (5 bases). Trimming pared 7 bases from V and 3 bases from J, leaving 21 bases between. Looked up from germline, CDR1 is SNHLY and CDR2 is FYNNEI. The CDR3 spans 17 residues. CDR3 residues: CASNGWQGLTANEKLFF. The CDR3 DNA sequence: TGTGCCAGCAATGGTTGGCAGGGCCTCACGGCTAATGAAAAACTGTTTTTT.

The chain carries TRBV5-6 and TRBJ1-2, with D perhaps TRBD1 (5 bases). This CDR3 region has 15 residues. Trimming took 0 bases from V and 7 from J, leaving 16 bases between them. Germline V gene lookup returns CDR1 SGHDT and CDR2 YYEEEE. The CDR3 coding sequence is TGTGCCAGCAGCTTGGTTGGGGGGAGGCTACGTGGCTACACCTTC. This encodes CASSLVGGRLRGYTF.

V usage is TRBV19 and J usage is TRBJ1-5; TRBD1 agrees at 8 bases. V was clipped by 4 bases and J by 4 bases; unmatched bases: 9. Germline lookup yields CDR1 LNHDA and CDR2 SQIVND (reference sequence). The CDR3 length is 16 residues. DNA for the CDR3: TGTGCCAGTAGTACCCGGACAGGGACCGTGAATCAGCCCCAGCATTTT. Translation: CASSTRTGTVNQPQHF.

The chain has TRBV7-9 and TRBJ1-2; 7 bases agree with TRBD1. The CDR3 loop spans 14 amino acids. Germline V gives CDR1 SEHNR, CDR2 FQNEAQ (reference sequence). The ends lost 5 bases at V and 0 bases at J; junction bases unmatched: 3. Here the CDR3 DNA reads TGTGCCAGCAGCGACAGGGAGACTAACTATGGCTACACCTTC. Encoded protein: CASSDRETNYGYTF.

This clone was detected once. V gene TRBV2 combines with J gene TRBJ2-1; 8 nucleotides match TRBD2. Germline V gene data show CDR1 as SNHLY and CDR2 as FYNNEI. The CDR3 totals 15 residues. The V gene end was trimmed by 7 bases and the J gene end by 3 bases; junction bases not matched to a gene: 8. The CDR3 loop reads CASTARLAGYNEQFF. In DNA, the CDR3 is TGTGCCAGCACCGCCCGGCTAGCGGGCTACAATGAGCAGTTCTTC.

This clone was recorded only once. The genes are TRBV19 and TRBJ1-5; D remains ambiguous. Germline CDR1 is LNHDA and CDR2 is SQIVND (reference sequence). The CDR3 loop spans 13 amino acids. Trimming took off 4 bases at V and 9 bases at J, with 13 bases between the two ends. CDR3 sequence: CASSTPGPRPQHF. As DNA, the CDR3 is TGTGCCAGTAGTACCCCAGGCCCTCGGCCCCAGCATTTT. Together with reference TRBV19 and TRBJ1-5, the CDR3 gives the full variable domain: DGGITQSPKYLFRKEGQNVTLSCEQNLNHDAMYWYRQDPGQGLRLIYYSQIVNDFQKGDIAEGYSVSREKKESFPLTVTSAQKNPTAFYLCASSTPGPRPQHFGDGTRLSIL.

The CDR3 nucleotides read TGTGCCAGCAGCGTACAGGGGAACACTGAAGCTTTCTTT. It codes for CASSVQGNTEAFF. The genes are TRBV9 and TRBJ1-1; weak D call: TRBD1 (5 bases). V lost 1 base to trimming and J lost 1 base, with 5 bases between them. Germline CDR1 reads SGDLS; CDR2 reads YYNGEE. This CDR3 has 13 amino acids.

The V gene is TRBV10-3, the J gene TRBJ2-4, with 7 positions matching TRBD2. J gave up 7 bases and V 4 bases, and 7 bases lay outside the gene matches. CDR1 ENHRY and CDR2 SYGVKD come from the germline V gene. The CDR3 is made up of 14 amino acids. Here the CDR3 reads CAISVGLEANIQYF. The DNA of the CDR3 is TGTGCCATCAGTGTCGGACTAGAGGCGAACATTCAGTACTTC.

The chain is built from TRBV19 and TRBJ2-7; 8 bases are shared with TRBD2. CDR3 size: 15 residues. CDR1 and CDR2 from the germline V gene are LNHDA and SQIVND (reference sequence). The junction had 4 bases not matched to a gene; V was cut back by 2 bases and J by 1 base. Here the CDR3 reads CASSISGGSSYEQYF. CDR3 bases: TGTGCCAGTAGTATATCGGGAGGGTCTTCCTACGAGCAGTACTTC.

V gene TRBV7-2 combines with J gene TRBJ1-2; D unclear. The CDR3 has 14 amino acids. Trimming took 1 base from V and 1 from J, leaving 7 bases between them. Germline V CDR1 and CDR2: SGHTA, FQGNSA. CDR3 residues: CASSLGYGNYGYTF. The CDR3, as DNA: TGTGCCAGCAGCTTAGGATACGGTAACTATGGCTACACCTTC. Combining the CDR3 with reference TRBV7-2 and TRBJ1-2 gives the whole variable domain GAGVSQSPSNKVTEKGKDVELRCDPISGHTALYWYRQSLGQGLEFLIYFQGNSAPDKSGLPSDRFSAERTGGSVSTLTIQRTQQEDSAVYLCASSLGYGNYGYTFGSGTRLTVV.